These 27 T cell receptor beta chains were all obtained from the same sample, sequenced in a study of PD-L1 blockade in urothelial cancer. The protocol was immunoSEQ multiplex PCR, while the TCRdb copy is restricted to in-frame clones and leaves out a portion. The sample contains about 110,000 clones, approximately 85% of which appear only once. The specimen was PBMCs, collected around atezolizumab (anti-PD-L1) treatment. The receptors here all came from a man between 45 and 60 years old with urothelial cancer.

The genes are TRBV18 and TRBJ2-1; 11 positions agree with TRBD2. Trimming at V came to 3 bases and at J to 4 bases, leaving 2 bases not matched to a gene. In germline, CDR1 is KGHSH, CDR2 LQKENI. This CDR3 has 15 amino acids. The CDR3 sequence: CASSPGLAEYNEQFF. Here the CDR3 DNA reads TGTGCCAGCTCACCGGGACTAGCGGAGTACAATGAGCAGTTCTTC.

The V gene is TRBV14, the J gene TRBJ1-1, with a tentative D call TRBD1 (6 bases). CDR3 length: 13 residues. The germline V and J ends were trimmed by 2 bases and 10 bases, with 14 bases remaining between them. In germline, CDR1 is SGHDN, CDR2 FVKESK. The CDR3, as DNA: TGTGCCAGCAGCCAATCTCAGGGGTTGAGAGCTTTCTTT. It translates to CASSQSQGLRAFF.

The chain links TRBV6-5 to TRBJ2-1, with TRBD2 matching 8 bases. CDR1 is MNHEY and CDR2 is SVGAGI in the germline V gene. The CDR3 spans 15 residues. The V gene end was trimmed by 4 bases and the J gene end by 9 bases; junction bases not matched to a gene: 11. DNA for the CDR3: TGTGCCAGCAGTTCACCCGGGACTAGAGTCTCTGAGCAGTTCTTC. Its protein product is CASSSPGTRVSEQFF.

J is TRBJ2-5 and V is TRBV6-1, with 8 bases fitting TRBD2. Germline V gene lookup returns CDR1 MNHNS and CDR2 SASEGT. J lost 7 bases, V lost 2 bases, and 6 bases had no gene match. This CDR3 has 14 amino acids. CDR3 residues: CASSESSGGATQYF. CDR3 DNA sequence: TGTGCCAGCAGTGAATCAAGCGGGGGAGCGACCCAGTACTTC.

The chain combines TRBV28 with TRBJ2-3; 14 nucleotides agree with TRBD2. The CDR3 is 18 residues long. V shed 6 bases, J shed 5 bases, and the junction held 13 bases outside the gene matches. Germline CDR1 MDHEN, CDR2 SYDVKM. The CDR3 spells CASSPSGTSGSFGDTQYF. The CDR3 coding sequence is TGTGCCAGCAGCCCCTCCGGGACTAGCGGGAGCTTTGGAGATACGCAGTATTTT.

This chain connects TRBV6-6 to TRBJ1-1, with TRBD1 matching 10 bases. This CDR3 is built from 15 residues. The germline gives CDR1 MNHNY, CDR2 SVGAGI (reference sequence). The trim removed 6 bases at V and 5 bases at J, leaving 9 bases unmatched. The CDR3 spells CASSGKGTGVTEAFF. The CDR3 DNA sequence: TGTGCCAGCAGCGGTAAAGGGACAGGGGTGACTGAAGCTTTCTTT.

The J gene is TRBJ2-1, the V gene TRBV5-1; the match to TRBD2 covers 8 bases. Germline trimming cut 4 bases from V and 9 bases from J; bases unmatched to any gene: 9. The CDR3 runs 14 residues. From germline, CDR1 is SGHRS and CDR2 YFSETQ. The CDR3 sequence: CASSPAGAPGEQFF. The CDR3 DNA reads as TGCGCCAGCAGCCCAGCGGGAGCCCCGGGTGAGCAGTTCTTC.

Concerning this clone: The same CDR3 is also encoded by other DNA sequences in this sample. V and J are TRBV9 and TRBJ1-2, with TRBD1 matching over 7 bases. CDR1 SGDLS and CDR2 YYNGEE come from the germline V gene. The CDR3 extends over 13 amino acids. Losses at the gene ends were 4 bases for V and 1 base for J; bases not matched to a gene: 1. The DNA for the CDR3 is TGTGCCAGCAGCAGGGACAGTAACTATGGCTACACCTTC. It yields the protein CASSRDSNYGYTF.

The chain is built from TRBV5-1 and TRBJ2-1; TRBD2 agrees at 7 bases. The CDR3 is 16 residues long. Germline assignment: CDR1 SGHRS and CDR2 YFSETQ. The junction had 10 bases not matched to a gene; V was cut back by 7 bases and J by 0 bases. CDR3 bases: TGCGCCAGCTTGGGAACTAGCGCCCACTCCTACAATGAGCAGTTCTTC. Protein: CASLGTSAHSYNEQFF.

V is TRBV9 and J is TRBJ2-5, with TRBD1 matching 8 bases. CDR1 and CDR2 from the germline V gene are SGDLS and YYNGEE. CDR3 length: 16 amino acids. V lost 2 bases and J lost 5; bases outside the gene matches: 11. The CDR3 here is CASSVATGQVGETQYF. In DNA form, the CDR3 reads TGTGCCAGCAGCGTTGCGACGGGACAGGTCGGGGAGACCCAGTACTTC. The entire variable domain, with the rest obtained from reference TRBV9 and TRBJ2-5, is as follows: DSGVTQTPKHLITATGQRVTLRCSPRSGDLSVYWYQQSLDQGLQFLIQYYNGEERAKGNILERFSAQQFPDLHSELNLSSLELGDSALYFCASSVATGQVGETQYFGPGTRLLVL.

This clone is a singleton in its sample. The chain employs TRBV2 and TRBJ2-1; TRBD2 agrees at 13 bases. CDR1 is SNHLY, CDR2 FYNNEI, per germline. V lost 9 bases to trimming and J lost 7 bases; unmatched junction nucleotides: 15. The CDR3 covers 17 residues. The DNA of the CDR3 is TGTGCCAGGGCAGGGGAACTAGCGGGAGGGCCGAGTAATGAGCAGTTCTTC. This translates into CARAGELAGGPSNEQFF.

The V and J genes are TRBV6-5 and TRBJ1-2; D possibly corresponds to TRBD1 (5 bases). The CDR3 sequence is 13 residues long. The germline gives CDR1 MNHEY, CDR2 SVGAGI. Trimming took off 5 bases at V and 7 bases at J, with 14 bases between the two ends. The CDR3 DNA sequence: TGTGCCAGCAGTCAAGTTGCAGGGTCTGGCTACACCTTC. It specifies CASSQVAGSGYTF.

V is TRBV10-1 and J is TRBJ1-6; 11 bases line up with TRBD1. The germline V gene encodes CDR1 WNHNN and CDR2 SYGVQD (reference sequence). CDR3 length: 16 amino acids. Germline trimming cut 8 bases from V and 6 bases from J; bases unmatched to any gene: 9. Here the CDR3 DNA reads TGCGCCAGCCACCGGACAGGGGGCTGTAGTAATTCACCCCTCCACTTT. Translated, it gives CASHRTGGCSNSPLHF.

This sequence joins TRBV19 and TRBJ1-1, with a tentative D call TRBD1 (5 bases). Germline lookup yields CDR1 LNHDA and CDR2 SQIVND (reference sequence). V lost 7 bases and J lost 1, with 10 bases in between. This CDR3 region has 13 residues. The CDR3 sequence: CASKTESNTEAFF. CDR3 bases: TGTGCCAGTAAGACAGAGTCGAACACTGAAGCTTTCTTT.

V usage is TRBV5-6 and J usage is TRBJ2-1; TRBD2 matches 11 bases. The length of the CDR3 is 18 residues. Germline CDR1 and CDR2: SGHDT and YYEEEE. Trimming at V came to 4 bases and at J to 0 bases, leaving 9 bases not matched to a gene. CDR3 nucleotides: TGTGCCAGCAGCCCCCGGACTAGCGGGTTATTCTCCTACAATGAGCAGTTCTTC. This sequence encodes CASSPRTSGLFSYNEQFF.

V usage is TRBV18 and J usage is TRBJ1-5; TRBD1 matches at 7 bases. Germline CDR1 reads KGHSH; CDR2 reads LQKENI. After removal of 5 bases from V and 1 base from J, the junction contained 17 bases not matched to a gene. This CDR3 region has 19 residues. The CDR3 here is CASSTLRDSNYRSNQPQHF. CDR3 in DNA: TGTGCCAGCTCAACTCTCCGGGACAGCAATTACCGAAGCAATCAGCCCCAGCATTTT. Variable domain in full (rest from reference TRBV18 and TRBJ1-5): NAGVMQNPRHLVRRRGQEARLRCSPMKGHSHVYWYRQLPEEGLKFMVYLQKENIIDESGMPKERFSAEFPKEGPSILRIQQVVRGDSAAYFCASSTLRDSNYRSNQPQHFGDGTRLSIL.

A word on this clone: Distinct nucleotide sequences in the sample also encode this CDR3. The V call is TRBV18, the J call TRBJ1-1; weak D call: TRBD1 (5 bases). V was trimmed by 3 bases and J by 1 base, leaving 9 bases between them. This CDR3 spans 14 amino acids. Germline assignment: CDR1 KGHSH and CDR2 LQKENI. The CDR3 DNA is TGTGCCAGCTCACCCGGACAAGCGAACACTGAAGCTTTCTTT. Translated: CASSPGQANTEAFF.

The gene calls are TRBV18 and TRBJ2-5, with 10 positions matching TRBD2. This CDR3 region has 15 residues. Germline loops: CDR1 KGHSH, CDR2 LQKENI. Trimming at V came to 8 bases and at J to 1 base, leaving 7 bases not matched to a gene. DNA of the CDR3: TGTGCCAGCCTGGCTAGCGGGAGATCCCAAGAGACCCAGTACTTC. Amino acids: CASLASGRSQETQYF.

The genes are TRBV2 and TRBJ1-1; possibly TRBD1 for D (6 bases). Per germline, CDR1 SNHLY and CDR2 FYNNEI. The ends were cut back, 5 bases at V and 4 bases at J, with 11 bases in the middle. The CDR3 contains 13 residues. For the CDR3, the DNA is TGTGCCAGCAGTCCACAGGGTGGCACTGAAGCTTTCTTT. Translating it yields CASSPQGGTEAFF.

The rearrangement links TRBV7-3 to TRBJ1-6, with TRBD1 identical over 9 bases. Germline CDR1 and CDR2: SGHTA and FQGTGA. The CDR3 spans 15 residues. Trimming cost V 5 bases and J 12 bases; bases outside gene matches: 11. The CDR3 sequence: CASSILGQGKGPLHF. The DNA of the CDR3 is TGTGCCAGCAGCATCCTAGGACAGGGGAAAGGACCCCTCCACTTT.

This chain joins TRBV4-1 and TRBJ2-5; 13 nucleotides line up with TRBD2. Germline V lookup: CDR1 MGHRA, CDR2 YSYEKL. The J segment lost 5 bases and the V segment lost 1 base, leaving 4 bases of the junction unmatched. This CDR3 is built from 16 residues. This chain's CDR3 is CASSQGTSGSWETQYF. In DNA, the CDR3 is TGCGCCAGCAGCCAAGGGACTAGCGGGAGCTGGGAGACCCAGTACTTC.

The chain carries TRBV5-1 and TRBJ2-3, with TRBD2 identical over 9 bases. V lost 3 bases and J lost 5; bases outside the gene matches: 13. CDR1 and CDR2 (germline): SGHRS, YFSETQ. The CDR3 extends over 17 amino acids. CDR3 sequence (DNA): TGCGCCAGCAGCTCCAAAGGGCGGGAGGGCAGGGGAGATACGCAGTATTTT. It specifies CASSSKGREGRGDTQYF. The full variable domain, in which reference TRBV5-1 and TRBJ2-3 provide the parts outside the CDR3, is KAGVTQTPRYLIKTRGQQVTLSCSPISGHRSVSWYQQTPGQGLQFLFEYFSETQRNKGNFPGRFSGRQFSNSRSEMNVSTLELGDSALYLCASSSKGREGRGDTQYFGPGTRLTVL.

The chain joins TRBV9 to TRBJ2-1; 8 bases fit TRBD2. Germline CDR1 is SGDLS and CDR2 is YYNGEE. The ends lost 0 bases at V and 9 bases at J; junction bases unmatched: 5. This CDR3 is built from 14 residues. The CDR3 DNA is TGTGCCAGCAGCGTAGCGGGAGGGCAGAGTGAGCAGTTCTTC. Its translation: CASSVAGGQSEQFF.

The CDR3 DNA is TGTGCCAGCAGCCCGGGACTAGCGGGAGGTAATGAGCAGTTCTTC. Translated, it gives CASSPGLAGGNEQFF. The chain carries TRBV11-2 and TRBJ2-1; 15 nucleotides align to TRBD2. This CDR3 spans 15 amino acids. V was clipped by 5 bases and J by 7 bases; unmatched bases: 3. The V gene's germline CDR1 is SGHAT and CDR2 FQNNGV.

V and J are TRBV19 and TRBJ1-5; a weak D match, TRBD1 (6 bases). The V end lost 3 bases, the J end lost 0 bases, and 9 bases lay between the germline ends. The CDR3 length is 15 residues. Germline V gene data show CDR1 as LNHDA and CDR2 as SQIVND (reference sequence). CDR3 nucleotide sequence: TGTGCCAGTAGTATGGGACATAATAGCAATCAGCCCCAGCATTTT. It is translated as CASSMGHNSNQPQHF.

The CDR3: CASSRTGLWNIQYF. CDR3 DNA sequence: TGTGCCAGCAGCCGAACAGGGCTTTGGAACATTCAGTACTTC. This sequence joins TRBV28 and TRBJ2-4; D may be TRBD1 (6 bases). V was cut by 6 bases and J by 7 bases, with 16 bases left in between. The germline CDR1 and CDR2 sequences are MDHEN and SYDVKM. This CDR3 spans 14 amino acids.

The V gene is TRBV14, the J gene TRBJ2-2; D not resolved. V was cut by 1 base and J by 3 bases, with 6 bases left in between. The CDR3 sequence is 14 residues long. Looked up from germline, CDR1 is SGHDN and CDR2 is FVKESK. This CDR3 reads CASSQVRDTGELFF. The CDR3 coding sequence is TGTGCCAGCAGCCAAGTAAGAGACACCGGGGAGCTGTTTTTT.